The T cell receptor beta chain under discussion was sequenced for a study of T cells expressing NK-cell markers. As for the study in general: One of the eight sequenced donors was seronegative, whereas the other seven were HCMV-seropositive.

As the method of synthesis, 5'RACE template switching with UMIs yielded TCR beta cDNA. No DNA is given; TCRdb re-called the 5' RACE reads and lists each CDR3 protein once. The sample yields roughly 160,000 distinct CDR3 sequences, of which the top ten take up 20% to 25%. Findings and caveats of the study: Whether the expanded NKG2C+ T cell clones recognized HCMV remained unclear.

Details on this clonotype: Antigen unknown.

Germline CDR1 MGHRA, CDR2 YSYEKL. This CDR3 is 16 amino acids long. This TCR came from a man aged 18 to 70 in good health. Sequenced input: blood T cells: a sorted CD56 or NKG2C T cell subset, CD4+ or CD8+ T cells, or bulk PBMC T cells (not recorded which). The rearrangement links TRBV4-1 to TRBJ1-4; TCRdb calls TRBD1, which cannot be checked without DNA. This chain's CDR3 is CASSQVQGKTNEKLFF.